Shown below are 16 T cell receptor beta chains from a single sample sequenced in a study of T cells after yellow fever vaccination (dated by TCRdb to between 2019 and 2020). The method was 5' RACE. Sequencing instrument: Illumina HiSeq 2500. TCRdb handled the public reads itself, with Q25 trimming in fastp and clone calling in MiXCR, and kept productive beta chains. Entries that share a CDR3 protein sequence are merged under the most common genes and DNA. Recorded for this sample are tens of thousands of distinct CDR3 sequences; just over 6.5% of them occurred a single time. The ten largest clones add up to approximately 35% of the sample. The meaning of the sample's treatment or condition label: live attenuated yellow fever vaccine strain. The starting material was CD8+ T cells sorted from PBMCs, obtained roughly 45 days after the first yellow fever vaccination. These receptor sequences come from a young man who received the YFV17D yellow fever vaccine.

In this sample, this clonotype turned up many times. This chain joins TRBV27 and TRBJ1-5; 9 positions agree with TRBD1. This CDR3 has 15 amino acids. The germline V gene has CDR1 MNHEY and CDR2 SMNVEV (reference sequence). J gave up 3 bases and V 3 bases, and 3 bases lay outside the gene matches. CDR3 DNA sequence: TGTGCCAGCAGTTTTGGGACAGGGCTCAATCAGCCCCAGCATTTT. This encodes CASSFGTGLNQPQHF.

This clonotype was detected many times. This chain joins TRBV7-8 and TRBJ2-7; TRBD1 is a possible D gene (5 bases). The CDR3 is 13 amino acids. CDR1 is SGHVS and CDR2 is FQNEAQ in the germline V gene. Trimming cost V 4 bases and J 0 bases, with 7 bases left between them. As DNA, the CDR3 is TGTGCCAGCAGCTCGACAGCCTCCTACGAGCAGTACGTC. This sequence encodes CASSSTASYEQYV.

In this sample, this clonotype turned up many times. This rearrangement joins TRBV7-9 to TRBJ1-5; TRBD1 matches 9 bases. The CDR3 has 14 residues. Germline trimming cut 5 bases from V and 6 bases from J; bases unmatched to any gene: 5. Germline V gives CDR1 SEHNR, CDR2 FQNEAQ (reference sequence). CDR3 in DNA: TGTGCCAGCAGCCCGGACAGGGGCGGTCAGCCCCAGCATTTT. Translated, it gives CASSPDRGGQPQHF. The complete variable domain, with remaining parts taken from reference TRBV7-9 and TRBJ1-5, reads DTGVSQNPRHKITKRGQNVTFRCDPISEHNRLYWYRQTLGQGPEFLTYFQNEAQLEKSRLLSDRFSAERPKGSFSTLEIQRTEQGDSAMYLCASSPDRGGQPQHFGDGTRLSIL.

The sample holds many counts of this clonotype. The rearrangement joins TRBV12-3 or TRBV12-4 to TRBJ2-6, with D tentatively TRBD1 (5 bases). There are 16 residues in the CDR3. With 8 bases removed from V and 1 base from J, the gap between germline ends came to 15 bases. The DNA for the CDR3 is TGTGCCAGCTCCCCCGGCCAGGGATCTGGGGCCAACGTCCTGACTTTC. Translating gives CASSPGQGSGANVLTF.

This clonotype was observed at least ten times. The V gene is TRBV6-5, the J gene TRBJ2-1; D possibly corresponds to TRBD1 (5 bases). This CDR3 comprises 16 residues. Per germline, CDR1 MNHEY and CDR2 SVGAGI. The V end lost 0 bases, the J end lost 3 bases, and 12 bases lay between the germline ends. CDR3 residues: CASSYSSGQGYNEQFF. The CDR3 nucleotides are TGTGCCAGCAGTTACTCGAGTGGGCAGGGCTACAATGAGCAGTTCTTC.

This clonotype was detected ten times or more. This rearrangement joins TRBV5-1 to TRBJ2-2; no reliable D call. Trimming cost V 2 bases and J 0 bases, with 17 bases left between them. CDR3 length: 18 amino acids. Germline V gene data show CDR1 as SGHRS and CDR2 as YFSETQ. CDR3 loop: CASSFGRAGFTNTGELFF. CDR3 nucleotides: TGCGCCAGCAGCTTTGGTCGAGCTGGATTTACGAACACCGGGGAGCTGTTTTTT.

Only one count was recorded for this clonotype. The genes are TRBV7-8 and TRBJ2-2, with D perhaps matching TRBD2 (5 bases). This CDR3 comprises 15 residues. Germline V gene lookup returns CDR1 SGHVS and CDR2 FQNEAQ. The germline V and J ends were trimmed by 5 bases and 5 bases, with 15 bases remaining between them. Here the CDR3 reads CASSLRLTRTGELFF. The CDR3 nucleotides read TGTGCCAGCAGCCTGAGACTAACCAGAACCGGGGAGCTGTTTTTT.

The table lists this clonotype with many counts. The V and J genes are TRBV7-3 and TRBJ2-3, with D hard to call. Germline V CDR1 and CDR2: SGHTA, FQGTGA. The CDR3 consists of 16 residues. Deletions cut 5 bases from V and 2 bases from J, with 17 bases between. The CDR3 loop is CASSPGELILTDTQYF. The CDR3 coding sequence is TGTGCCAGCAGCCCTGGGGAACTCATCCTCACAGATACGCAGTATTTT. The variable domain in full, completed from reference TRBV7-3 and TRBJ2-3, reads GAGVSQTPSNKVTEKGKYVELRCDPISGHTALYWYRQSLGQGPEFLIYFQGTGAADDSGLPNDRFFAVRPEGSVSTLKIQRTERGDSAVYLCASSPGELILTDTQYFGPGTRLTVL.

In this sample, this clonotype turned up many times. The rearrangement links TRBV7-9 to TRBJ2-1, with D tentatively TRBD2 (6 bases). This CDR3 region has 15 residues. CDR1 SEHNR and CDR2 FQNEAQ come from the germline V gene (reference sequence). Trimming took 5 bases from V and 7 from J, leaving 18 bases between them. CDR3 nucleotide sequence: TGTGCCAGCAGCATGGGGCCACTCAGCGGGAATGAGCAGTTCTTC. This gives the protein CASSMGPLSGNEQFF.

This clonotype was detected only a few times. The chain has TRBV19 and TRBJ1-5, with TRBD1 matching 9 bases. V lost 5 bases to trimming and J lost 1 base; unmatched junction nucleotides: 6. From germline, CDR1 is LNHDA and CDR2 SQIVND (reference sequence). The CDR3 spans 16 residues. CDR3 DNA sequence: TGTGCCAGTAGTGCAGCGACAGGGGGGAGCAATCAGCCCCAGCATTTT. It encodes CASSAATGGSNQPQHF.

The J gene is TRBJ2-1, the V gene TRBV9, with TRBD1 as a possible D gene (6 bases). This CDR3 is built from 15 residues. CDR1 is SGDLS and CDR2 is YYNGEE in the germline V gene. V was cut by 3 bases and J by 0 bases, with 10 bases left in between. Here the CDR3 DNA reads TGTGCCAGCAGCGGAACAGGGAGCTCCTACAATGAGCAGTTCTTC. This translates into CASSGTGSSYNEQFF.

This clonotype was recorded many times. The rearrangement links TRBV15 to TRBJ2-1; 13 nucleotides line up with TRBD2. The CDR3 loop spans 16 amino acids. V gave up 3 bases and J gave up 4 bases; unmatched junction bases: 3. Germline values: CDR1 LNHNV, CDR2 YYDKDF (reference sequence). The CDR3 DNA reads as TGTGCCACCAGCAGCGGGACTAGCGGGATATACAATGAGCAGTTCTTC. Its translation is CATSSGTSGIYNEQFF.

V gene TRBV2 combines with J gene TRBJ1-5; TRBD1 agrees at 8 bases. Germline CDR1 and CDR2: SNHLY and FYNNEI. This CDR3 is 14 amino acids long. The trim removed 6 bases at V and 7 bases at J, leaving 8 bases unmatched. The chain's CDR3 is CASRNGQGQQPQHF. The CDR3 DNA is TGTGCCAGCAGGAACGGACAGGGACAACAGCCCCAGCATTTT. Using reference TRBV2 and TRBJ1-5 for the parts outside the CDR3, the full variable domain is EPEVTQTPSHQVTQMGQEVILRCVPISNHLYFYWYRQILGQKVEFLVSFYNNEISEKSEIFDDQFSVERPDGSNFTLKIRSTKLEDSAMYFCASRNGQGQQPQHFGDGTRLSIL.

This clonotype was counted a few times. The chain uses TRBV4-1 and TRBJ1-1; D not certain. With 6 bases removed from V and 4 bases from J, the gap between germline ends came to 6 bases. The CDR3 sequence is 11 residues long. Germline V CDR1 and CDR2: MGHRA, YSYEKL. CDR3 loop: CASRRGTEAFF. CDR3 sequence (DNA): TGCGCCAGCAGACGGGGCACTGAAGCTTTCTTT.

This clonotype was recorded many times. The rearrangement joins TRBV20-1 to TRBJ2-1; 15 bases agree with TRBD2. The CDR3 runs 15 residues. Germline V gene lookup returns CDR1 DFQATT and CDR2 SNEGSKA (reference sequence). J lost 9 bases, V lost 6 bases, and 9 bases had no gene match. The CDR3 here is CSAHGGTSGGSEQFF. The CDR3 DNA sequence: TGCAGTGCCCATGGCGGGACTAGCGGGGGGTCTGAGCAGTTCTTC.

This clonotype was detected ten times or more. V is TRBV7-2 and J is TRBJ2-1; 8 positions agree with TRBD2. The CDR3 is 14 residues long. The ends lost 5 bases at V and 6 bases at J; junction bases unmatched: 6. The germline gives CDR1 SGHTA, CDR2 FQGNSA. In nucleotides, the CDR3 is TGTGCCAGCAGCGAAGGACTAGCCATCAATGAGCAGTTCTTC. This codes for CASSEGLAINEQFF. Supplemented by reference TRBV7-2 and TRBJ2-1, the full variable domain reads GAGVSQSPSNKVTEKGKDVELRCDPISGHTALYWYRQSLGQGLEFLIYFQGNSAPDKSGLPSDRFSAERTGGSVSTLTIQRTQQEDSAVYLCASSEGLAINEQFFGPGTRLTVL.